A selection of T cell receptor beta chains follows, all from one sample in a study of monozygotic twins with cystic fibrosis. Profiled with immunoSEQ multiplex PCR; TCRdb holds only in-frame clones, not every one. The sample contains 30,000 to 35,000 clones, more than 60% of which appear only once. The sequenced sample consisted of blood. Every receptor here comes from a girl aged 5-17 years with cystic fibrosis. The CDR3 runs from the conserved cysteine through the conserved F or W. The order of the fields is clone size, J gene, D gene, CDR3 length, V gene, CDR3 protein, CDR3 DNA. The D gene is left open where the match is weak. Where a row states a size, it is once, few, many or the class of an expanded clone; other rows omit it.

abundance: few
j_gene: TRBJ2-7
d_gene: TRBD2
len: 13
v_gene: TRBV19
CDR3aa: CASSPRGAYEQYF
CDR3nt: TGTGCCAGTAGTCCTCGGGGGGCCTACGAGCAGTACTTC

abundance: .
j_gene: TRBJ2-5
d_gene: .
len: 13
v_gene: TRBV9
CDR3aa: CASKGGGEETQYF
CDR3nt: TGTGCCAGCAAGGGAGGGGGCGAGGAGACCCAGTACTTC

abundance: few
j_gene: TRBJ1-2
d_gene: TRBD1
len: 16
v_gene: TRBV6-4
CDR3aa: CASSPGTGGVGYGYTF
CDR3nt: TGTGCCAGCAGTCCCGGGACAGGGGGCGTAGGCTATGGCTACACCTTC

abundance: .
j_gene: TRBJ1-1
d_gene: .
len: 13
v_gene: TRBV9
CDR3aa: CASSVEGVSQAFF
CDR3nt: TGTGCCAGCAGCGTAGAGGGGGTATCCCAAGCTTTCTTT

abundance: .
j_gene: TRBJ1-1
d_gene: .
len: 16
v_gene: TRBV5-4
CDR3aa: CASSLHGGGMNTEAFF
CDR3nt: TGTGCCAGCAGCTTGCATGGCGGGGGAATGAACACTGAAGCTTTCTTT

abundance: .
j_gene: TRBJ2-3
d_gene: TRBD2
len: 16
v_gene: TRBV25-1
CDR3aa: CASSESGIPRVDTQYF
CDR3nt: TGTGCCAGCAGTGAAAGCGGGATACCTCGGGTCGATACGCAGTATTTT

abundance: .
j_gene: TRBJ2-1
d_gene: TRBD2
len: 16
v_gene: TRBV5-6
CDR3aa: CASSSAGTSRTNEQFF
CDR3nt: TGTGCCAGCAGCAGCGCCGGGACTAGTCGAACAAATGAGCAGTTCTTC

abundance: few
j_gene: TRBJ1-1
d_gene: TRBD1
len: 14
v_gene: TRBV18
CDR3aa: CASSPDRGNTEAFF
CDR3nt: TGTGCCAGCTCACCAGACAGGGGGAACACTGAAGCTTTCTTT

abundance: .
j_gene: TRBJ2-3
d_gene: TRBD1
len: 15
v_gene: TRBV19
CDR3aa: CASSRTGGWKDTQYF
CDR3nt: TGTGCCAGTAGTAGGACAGGGGGCTGGAAAGATACGCAGTATTTT

abundance: .
j_gene: TRBJ2-3
d_gene: .
len: 14
v_gene: TRBV29-1
CDR3aa: CSVVKELSTDTQYF
CDR3nt: TGCAGCGTGGTAAAGGAGCTTAGCACAGATACGCAGTATTTT

abundance: .
j_gene: TRBJ1-4
d_gene: .
len: 13
v_gene: TRBV5-1
CDR3aa: CASSRAENEKLFF
CDR3nt: TGCGCCAGCAGCCGCGCCGAAAATGAAAAACTGTTTTTT

abundance: few
j_gene: TRBJ2-1
d_gene: .
len: 11
v_gene: TRBV27
CDR3aa: CASTLYNEQFF
CDR3nt: TGTGCCAGCACCCTATACAATGAGCAGTTCTTC

abundance: .
j_gene: TRBJ2-5
d_gene: .
len: 14
v_gene: TRBV2
CDR3aa: CASSTIGGQETQYF
CDR3nt: TGTGCCAGCAGTACCATTGGCGGCCAAGAGACCCAGTACTTC

abundance: .
j_gene: TRBJ2-2
d_gene: .
len: 13
v_gene: TRBV11-2
CDR3aa: CASSFYSRGELFF
CDR3nt: TGTGCCAGCAGCTTTTATAGTAGGGGGGAGCTGTTTTTT

abundance: .
j_gene: TRBJ2-1
d_gene: TRBD1
len: 11
v_gene: TRBV20-1
CDR3aa: CSASRTGEQFF
CDR3nt: TGCAGTGCCAGCCGGACAGGGGAGCAGTTCTTC

abundance: few
j_gene: TRBJ1-2
d_gene: .
len: 13
v_gene: TRBV5-6
CDR3aa: CASSFGRFYGYTF
CDR3nt: TGTGCCAGCAGCTTTGGACGGTTCTATGGCTACACCTTC

abundance: .
j_gene: TRBJ2-1
d_gene: TRBD1
len: 13
v_gene: TRBV27
CDR3aa: CANQLQGANEQFF
CDR3nt: TGTGCCAACCAATTACAGGGGGCGAATGAGCAGTTCTTC

abundance: .
j_gene: TRBJ2-3
d_gene: TRBD2
len: 15
v_gene: TRBV30
CDR3aa: CAWSSGTSGADTQYF
CDR3nt: TGTGCCTGGAGCTCCGGGACTAGCGGCGCAGATACGCAGTATTTT

abundance: few
j_gene: TRBJ1-5
d_gene: .
len: 14
v_gene: TRBV7-9
CDR3aa: CASGGEGFGQPQHF
CDR3nt: TGTGCCAGCGGGGGAGAAGGGTTTGGCCAGCCCCAGCATTTT

abundance: .
j_gene: TRBJ1-2
d_gene: .
len: 15
v_gene: TRBV29-1
CDR3aa: CSVAARGPASNGYTF
CDR3nt: TGCAGCGTTGCCGCGAGGGGCCCGGCTAGCAATGGCTACACCTTC

abundance: few
j_gene: TRBJ2-1
d_gene: TRBD2
len: 15
v_gene: TRBV19
CDR3aa: CASRMDSGYNNEQFF
CDR3nt: TGTGCCAGTAGGATGGATAGCGGGTATAACAATGAGCAGTTCTTC

abundance: .
j_gene: TRBJ2-7
d_gene: TRBD2
len: 15
v_gene: TRBV7-2
CDR3aa: CASRTSGRAFYEQYF
CDR3nt: TGTGCCAGCAGAACTAGCGGGAGGGCCTTCTACGAGCAGTACTTC

abundance: .
j_gene: TRBJ1-5
d_gene: .
len: 12
v_gene: TRBV7-9
CDR3aa: CASSLGGQPQHF
CDR3nt: TGTGCCAGCAGCTTAGGGGGTCAGCCCCAGCATTTT

abundance: .
j_gene: TRBJ2-7
d_gene: TRBD2
len: 16
v_gene: TRBV28
CDR3aa: CASSLWGSGSSYEQYF
CDR3nt: TGTGCCAGCAGTTTGTGGGGTAGCGGGAGCTCCTACGAGCAGTACTTC

abundance: .
j_gene: TRBJ2-3
d_gene: .
len: 13
v_gene: TRBV4-2
CDR3aa: CASSQPSTDTQYF
CDR3nt: TGTGCCAGCAGCCAACCTAGCACAGATACGCAGTATTTT

abundance: .
j_gene: TRBJ1-1
d_gene: TRBD1
len: 15
v_gene: TRBV5-1
CDR3aa: CASSTRQGLNTEAFF
CDR3nt: TGCGCCAGCAGCACCAGACAGGGACTGAACACTGAAGCTTTCTTT

abundance: .
j_gene: TRBJ2-5
d_gene: .
len: 12
v_gene: TRBV5-4
CDR3aa: CASSWGRETQYF
CDR3nt: TGTGCCAGCAGCTGGGGTAGAGAGACCCAGTACTTC

abundance: .
j_gene: TRBJ1-4
d_gene: .
len: 15
v_gene: TRBV11-2
CDR3aa: CASSPEGEPNEKLFF
CDR3nt: TGTGCCAGCAGTCCCGAGGGGGAGCCGAATGAAAAACTGTTTTTT